These 21 T cell receptor beta chains originate from one sample sequenced in a study of STAT5B mutations in CD4+ large granular lymphocyte leukemia. Generated by immunoSEQ multiplex PCR, the TCRdb table keeps only in-frame clones and is missing some. The table includes 15,000 to 20,000 clones, approximately 88% detected once. Sequenced: CD4+ T cells from blood buffy coats. The receptors here all came from a human donor in good health.

The rearrangement uses TRBV19 and TRBJ1-5; D is perhaps TRBD1 (5 bases). Germline V gene lookup returns CDR1 LNHDA and CDR2 SQIVND (reference sequence). V lost 8 bases and J lost 4, with 18 bases in between. CDR3 length equals 15 residues. The CDR3 nucleotides read TGTGCCAGTGTCGTTCAGGGAGGTGGGAATCAGCCCCAGCATTTT. It translates to CASVVQGGGNQPQHF.

In nucleotides, the CDR3 is TGTGCCAGCAGCTTAGCGCGGTCGAGCGGGGTCCTCCATGAGCAGTTCTTC. Protein: CASSLARSSGVLHEQFF. The chain has TRBV7-7 and TRBJ2-1, with 7 bases identical to TRBD2. Per germline, CDR1 SSHAT and CDR2 FNYEAQ (reference sequence). V dropped 0 bases and J dropped 8; count of bases not matched to a gene: 13. This CDR3 spans 17 amino acids.

In its sample, this clone was seen once. The chain recombines TRBV5-4 with TRBJ2-7; TRBD2 agrees at 8 bases. This CDR3 contains 14 residues. V lost 4 bases and J lost 2; bases outside the gene matches: 5. Germline V lookup: CDR1 SGHNT, CDR2 YYREEE (reference sequence). The CDR3, as DNA: TGTGCCAGCAGCACGGAAGCGGGAGCCTACGAGCAGTACTTC. It codes for CASSTEAGAYEQYF.

The CDR3: CASSQESRQGWDTQYF. In DNA form, the CDR3 reads TGCGCCAGCAGCCAAGAGAGCCGGCAGGGCTGGGATACGCAGTATTTT. This chain connects TRBV4-1 to TRBJ2-3, with D possibly being TRBD1 (5 bases). There are 16 residues in the CDR3. Germline loops: CDR1 MGHRA, CDR2 YSYEKL. With 0 bases removed from V and 6 bases from J, the gap between germline ends came to 16 bases.

The chain employs TRBV19 and TRBJ2-7; 8 bases fit TRBD1. Trimming cost V 2 bases and J 6 bases; bases outside gene matches: 3. The CDR3 is 13 residues long. Germline V gene sequence: CDR1 LNHDA, CDR2 SQIVND (reference sequence). The CDR3 DNA reads TGTGCCAGTAGTATATCCAGGGGGCTCGAGCAGTACTTC. This gives the protein CASSISRGLEQYF. The variable domain in full, completed from reference TRBV19 and TRBJ2-7, reads DGGITQSPKYLFRKEGQNVTLSCEQNLNHDAMYWYRQDPGQGLRLIYYSQIVNDFQKGDIAEGYSVSREKKESFPLTVTSAQKNPTAFYLCASSISRGLEQYFGPGTRLTVT.

The chain uses TRBV29-1 and TRBJ2-6; D remains ambiguous. V was trimmed by 5 bases and J by 2 bases, leaving 7 bases between them. The CDR3 consists of 13 residues. Germline V CDR1 and CDR2: SQVTM, ANQGSEA. CDR3 amino acids: CSVSGTGANVLTF. CDR3 nucleotide sequence: TGCAGCGTTTCTGGGACTGGGGCCAACGTCCTGACTTTC.

The rearrangement uses TRBV7-9 and TRBJ1-1; D is perhaps TRBD1 (5 bases). The CDR3 is 16 amino acids. With 5 bases removed from V and 5 bases from J, the gap between germline ends came to 21 bases. Per germline, CDR1 SEHNR and CDR2 FQNEAQ (reference sequence). The chain's CDR3 is CASSPPGALGGTEAFF. The CDR3 coding sequence is TGTGCCAGCAGCCCTCCCGGGGCATTAGGAGGAACTGAAGCTTTCTTT.

CDR3 DNA sequence: TGTGCCAGCAGCTCTGGACTACCCTACAATGAGCAGTTCTTC. Protein sequence: CASSSGLPYNEQFF. V gene TRBV5-5 combines with J gene TRBJ2-1, with a possible D match to TRBD2 (6 bases). From germline, CDR1 is SGHKS and CDR2 YYEKEE (reference sequence). There are 14 residues in the CDR3. V gave up 3 bases and J gave up 2 bases, with 9 bases separating them. The full variable domain, with the rest looked up from reference TRBV5-5 and TRBJ2-1, is DAGVTQSPTHLIKTRGQQVTLRCSPISGHKSVSWYQQVLGQGPQFIFQYYEKEERGRGNFPDRFSARQFPNYSSELNVNALLLGDSALYLCASSSGLPYNEQFFGPGTRLTVL.

V is TRBV7-9 and J is TRBJ2-2; 10 positions match TRBD2. Per germline, CDR1 SEHNR and CDR2 FQNEAQ (reference sequence). V was pared by 5 bases and J by 1 base, with 10 bases of the junction left unmatched. This CDR3 has 18 residues. The DNA for the CDR3 is TGTGCCAGCAGCCCGGGGCTAGCGGGAGTAAGGAACACCGGGGAGCTGTTTTTT. It specifies CASSPGLAGVRNTGELFF.

The J gene is TRBJ1-1, the V gene TRBV14, with D uncertain. Trimming left V 3 bases short and J 2 bases short, with 7 bases between. Per germline, CDR1 SGHDN and CDR2 FVKESK. CDR3 length: 13 residues. The CDR3 bases are TGTGCCAGCAGCCAGCACAGAAACACTGAAGCTTTCTTT. This translates into CASSQHRNTEAFF.

The chain is built from TRBV27 and TRBJ2-7; no clear D. V was trimmed by 3 bases and J by 2 bases, leaving 14 bases between them. There are 15 residues in the CDR3. Germline values: CDR1 MNHEY, CDR2 SMNVEV (reference sequence). This CDR3 is CASSLMSGLPYEQYF. As DNA, the CDR3 is TGTGCCAGCAGTTTGATGTCCGGGTTGCCCTACGAGCAGTACTTC.

The J gene is TRBJ2-2, the V gene TRBV25-1; TRBD2 matches 8 bases. Trimming cost V 6 bases and J 3 bases; bases outside gene matches: 3. Germline CDR1 is MGHDK and CDR2 is SYGVNS. The CDR3 spans 14 residues. The CDR3 DNA reads as TGTGCCAGCAGCCGGGAGGGGGACACCGGGGAGCTGTTTTTT. Translation gives CASSREGDTGELFF.

The genes are TRBV15 and TRBJ2-2; TRBD2 matches 10 bases. Germline loops: CDR1 LNHNV, CDR2 YYDKDF (reference sequence). The CDR3 totals 15 residues. Trimming at V came to 0 bases and at J to 5 bases, leaving 0 bases not matched to a gene. The CDR3 nucleotides read TGTGCCACCAGCAGAGAGGGACTAGCGACCGGGGAGCTGTTTTTT. Translated, it gives CATSREGLATGELFF. Full variable domain (missing parts from reference TRBV15 and TRBJ2-2): DAMVIQNPRYQVTQFGKPVTLSCSQTLNHNVMYWYQQKSSQAPKLLFHYYDKDFNNEADTPDNFQSRRPNTSFCFLDIRSPGLGDTAMYLCATSREGLATGELFFGEGSRLTVL.

A few counts support this clone. The chain is built from TRBV21-1 and TRBJ2-7; TRBD1 reflects the table's D call only, with no check against the DNA. TRBV21-1 is deemed a pseudogene. This CDR3 spans 14 amino acids. CDR3 loop: CASRSGQTSYEQYF. In DNA form, the CDR3 reads TGTGCCAGCAGATCGGGACAAACCTCCTACGAGCAGTACTTC.

This rearrangement joins TRBV6-1 to TRBJ2-7; 10 nucleotides align to TRBD1. V lost 8 bases to trimming and J lost 4 bases; unmatched junction nucleotides: 8. The germline V gene has CDR1 MNHNS and CDR2 SASEGT. The CDR3 totals 14 residues. The DNA for the CDR3 is TGTGCCAGCTGCCGGGACAGGGGTTCGTACGAGCAGTACTTC. Translated: CASCRDRGSYEQYF.

This chain links TRBV23-1 with TRBJ2-5; 8 bases line up with TRBD2. TRBV23-1 is marked as an open reading frame, function uncertain. The CDR3 runs to 16 residues. Trimming cost V 3 bases and J 2 bases; bases outside gene matches: 8. This chain's CDR3 is CASSHQTSEVQETQYF. The CDR3 coding sequence is TGCGCCAGCAGTCACCAGACTAGCGAGGTTCAAGAGACCCAGTACTTC.

The V and J genes are TRBV6-1 and TRBJ1-2; D gene ambiguous. Per the germline V gene, CDR1 is MNHNS and CDR2 is SASEGT. The CDR3 extends over 12 amino acids. The CDR3 region has the DNA TGTGGCCTTGGAGGGAGGGACTATGGCTACACCTTC. This codes for CGLGGRDYGYTF.

The chain couples TRBV6-1 to TRBJ2-7; TRBD2 aligns across 10 bases. Germline values: CDR1 MNHNS, CDR2 SASEGT. The CDR3 covers 18 residues. V dropped 2 bases and J dropped 1; count of bases not matched to a gene: 11. Here the CDR3 reads CASSERVAGGSRSYEQYF. The DNA of the CDR3 is TGTGCCAGCAGTGAAAGGGTAGCGGGAGGCTCCAGGTCCTACGAGCAGTACTTC.

The sample holds a few counts of this clone. The chain employs TRBV18 and TRBJ1-1, with D tentatively TRBD1 (5 bases). The CDR3 extends over 13 amino acids. Trimming pared 6 bases from V and 4 bases from J, leaving 12 bases between. Germline V CDR1 and CDR2: KGHSH, LQKENI. This CDR3 reads CASSPIGGTEAFF. The CDR3 DNA follows: TGTGCCAGCTCTCCCATCGGGGGCACTGAAGCTTTCTTT.

The chain recombines TRBV5-8 with TRBJ2-5; D is unclear. The CDR3 length is 14 residues. V gave up 4 bases and J gave up 1 base, with 11 bases separating them. The germline gives CDR1 SGHTS, CDR2 YDEGEE. The CDR3 is CASSPRLRQETQYF. DNA of the CDR3: TGTGCCAGCAGCCCGCGGCTGCGCCAAGAGACCCAGTACTTC.

This rearrangement joins TRBV10-1 to TRBJ2-7, with D possibly TRBD1 on 6 matching bases. The V end was cut by 5 bases, the J end by 4 bases, with 15 bases between. The CDR3 runs 14 residues. In germline, CDR1 is WNHNN, CDR2 SYGVQD (reference sequence). The CDR3 bases are TGCGCCAGCAGTTCTCCTGGACAGCCGTACGAGCAGTACTTC. As protein: CASSSPGQPYEQYF.